The entry below describes one TCR beta chain. The data were taken from a study of blood T cell repertoires in COVID-19. TCRdb's table, derived via immunoSEQ multiplex PCR, lists solely in-frame clones and lacks some. The sample consists of about 200,000 clones, about 85% of them appearing once. From germline, CDR1 is SEHNR and CDR2 FQNEAQ (reference sequence). V was trimmed by 7 bases and J by 4 bases, leaving 16 bases between them. This CDR3 has 15 amino acids. This TCR was sampled from a woman between 40 and 55 years old with COVID-19, enrolled during active disease. The sequenced material came from peripheral blood. The chain combines TRBV7-9 with TRBJ2-2, with D possibly TRBD2 on 6 matching bases. Here the CDR3 DNA reads TGTGCCAGCAAGGAATTGGGGGGTGGCACCGGGGAGCTGTTTTTT. Protein: CASKELGGGTGELFF.